Listed below are T cell receptor beta chains from one sample, sequenced in a study of Graves' ophthalmopathy and Graves' hyperthyroidism. TCRdb recomputed calls from the multiplex PCR reads with MiXCR, one row per CDR3 protein. Among 650,000 to 900,000 distinct CDR3 sequences listed, approximately 40% were seen once. The sample was peripheral blood. These receptors all stem from an adult man with Graves' ophthalmopathy. Both conserved end residues are part of each CDR3. The D gene is left open where the match is weak. The listing skips clone size in some rows; elsewhere it reads once, few, many or a size class.

clone size: NA
J gene: TRBJ2-7
CDR3 length: 13
D gene: NA
V gene: TRBV10-3
CDR3 DNA: TGTGCCACCACAGGGGGGGACCTCTACGAGCAGTACTTC
CDR3 protein: CATTGGDLYEQYF

clone size: many
J gene: TRBJ1-2
CDR3 length: 14
D gene: NA
V gene: TRBV7-8
CDR3 DNA: TGTGCCAGCAGTAGACGGACTCCGAACTATGGCTACACCTTC
CDR3 protein: CASSRRTPNYGYTF

clone size: NA
J gene: TRBJ2-3
CDR3 length: 16
D gene: TRBD2
V gene: TRBV2
CDR3 DNA: TGTGCCAGCAGTTTAAGCGGGGGGATCAGCACAGATACGCAGTATTTT
CDR3 protein: CASSLSGGISTDTQYF

clone size: NA
J gene: TRBJ1-4
CDR3 length: 14
D gene: TRBD1
V gene: TRBV5-6
CDR3 DNA: TGTGCCAGCAGCTCCCCGGACAGGGCTGAAAAACTGTTTTTT
CDR3 protein: CASSSPDRAEKLFF

clone size: many
J gene: TRBJ1-1
CDR3 length: 15
D gene: TRBD1
V gene: TRBV2
CDR3 DNA: TGTGCCAGCAACGACCGGACAGGTTGGAACACTGAAGCTTTCTTT
CDR3 protein: CASNDRTGWNTEAFF

clone size: NA
J gene: TRBJ1-3
CDR3 length: 13
D gene: NA
V gene: TRBV10-3
CDR3 DNA: TGTGCCACTACGAGAGCGGGCGGAAACACCATATATTTT
CDR3 protein: CATTRAGGNTIYF

clone size: NA
J gene: TRBJ1-2
CDR3 length: 15
D gene: NA
V gene: TRBV7-2
CDR3 DNA: TGTGCCAGCAGTTTAAACGCGGGAACCAACTATGGCTACACCTTC
CDR3 protein: CASSLNAGTNYGYTF

clone size: many
J gene: TRBJ1-1
CDR3 length: 13
D gene: NA
V gene: TRBV7-9
CDR3 DNA: TGTGCCAGCAGCTCGCGACAGAACACTGAAGCTTTCTTT
CDR3 protein: CASSSRQNTEAFF

clone size: many
J gene: TRBJ2-5
CDR3 length: 13
D gene: NA
V gene: TRBV12-3/TRBV12-4
CDR3 DNA: TGTGCCAGCAGTTACAGGGTTTCGGAGACCCAGTACTTC
CDR3 protein: CASSYRVSETQYF

clone size: many
J gene: TRBJ2-7
CDR3 length: 13
D gene: NA
V gene: TRBV11-2
CDR3 DNA: TGTGCCAGCAGCTTTGGGGGGCTCGACGAGCAGTACTTC
CDR3 protein: CASSFGGLDEQYF

clone size: NA
J gene: TRBJ1-1
CDR3 length: 10
D gene: NA
V gene: TRBV29-1
CDR3 DNA: TGCAGCTTACAGGGTCATGAAGCTTTCTTT
CDR3 protein: CSLQGHEAFF

clone size: NA
J gene: TRBJ2-5
CDR3 length: 10
D gene: TRBD1
V gene: TRBV29-1
CDR3 DNA: TGCAGCGGACAGGGAGAGACCCAGTACTTC
CDR3 protein: CSGQGETQYF

clone size: many
J gene: TRBJ2-5
CDR3 length: 14
D gene: TRBD1
V gene: TRBV6-6
CDR3 DNA: TGTGCCAGCAGTTATGGGACAGGACAAGAGACCCAGTACTTC
CDR3 protein: CASSYGTGQETQYF

clone size: many
J gene: TRBJ1-2
CDR3 length: 15
D gene: NA
V gene: TRBV9
CDR3 DNA: TGTGCCAGCAGCTATGGACGGGAAAAAGTATACGGCTACACCTTC
CDR3 protein: CASSYGREKVYGYTF

clone size: NA
J gene: TRBJ2-7
CDR3 length: 15
D gene: NA
V gene: TRBV11-2
CDR3 DNA: TGTGCCAGCAGCCGAAGACAGGAGCCATCCTACGAGCAGTACTTC
CDR3 protein: CASSRRQEPSYEQYF

clone size: many
J gene: TRBJ1-4
CDR3 length: 13
D gene: NA
V gene: TRBV12-3/TRBV12-4
CDR3 DNA: TGTGCCAGCAGTTTTTCAGGGGATGAAAAACTGTTTTTT
CDR3 protein: CASSFSGDEKLFF

clone size: NA
J gene: TRBJ2-7
CDR3 length: 16
D gene: TRBD2
V gene: TRBV15
CDR3 DNA: TGTGCCACCAGCAGAGATTATCGGGGGGGGGGAGGCGAGCAGTACTTC
CDR3 protein: CATSRDYRGGGGEQYF

clone size: NA
J gene: TRBJ1-2
CDR3 length: 14
D gene: TRBD1
V gene: TRBV15
CDR3 DNA: TGTGCCACCAGCAGAGATCGGGACAGCTATGGCTACACCTTC
CDR3 protein: CATSRDRDSYGYTF

clone size: NA
J gene: TRBJ1-2
CDR3 length: 12
D gene: NA
V gene: TRBV25-1
CDR3 DNA: TGTGCCAGCAGTTTTCGGCCCCGTGGCTACACCTTC
CDR3 protein: CASSFRPRGYTF

clone size: few
J gene: TRBJ1-2
CDR3 length: 16
D gene: TRBD1
V gene: TRBV9
CDR3 DNA: TGTGCCAGCAGCGGAGAATGGACAGGGACTAACTATGGCTACACCTTC
CDR3 protein: CASSGEWTGTNYGYTF

clone size: NA
J gene: TRBJ1-2
CDR3 length: 17
D gene: TRBD1
V gene: TRBV25-1
CDR3 DNA: TGTGCCAGCAGTTACGGGACAGGGGAATCGGGTGGCTATGGCTACACCTTC
CDR3 protein: CASSYGTGESGGYGYTF

clone size: many
J gene: TRBJ1-4
CDR3 length: 15
D gene: NA
V gene: TRBV7-9
CDR3 DNA: TGTGCCAGCAGCCCCGTCGGAACGTCGGGTGAAAAACTGTTTTTT
CDR3 protein: CASSPVGTSGEKLFF

clone size: many
J gene: TRBJ2-5
CDR3 length: 14
D gene: NA
V gene: TRBV7-2
CDR3 DNA: TGTGCCAGCAGCTTAGGACAGGTTGAGGAGACCCAGTACTTC
CDR3 protein: CASSLGQVEETQYF

clone size: many
J gene: TRBJ2-5
CDR3 length: 15
D gene: NA
V gene: TRBV11-2
CDR3 DNA: TGTGCCAGCAGCCTGACCCTTGGGCAACAAGAGACCCAGTACTTC
CDR3 protein: CASSLTLGQQETQYF

clone size: many
J gene: TRBJ1-5
CDR3 length: 14
D gene: NA
V gene: TRBV10-3
CDR3 DNA: TGTGCCTCTTCGCGGAGATCCATGGATCAGCCCCAGCATTTT
CDR3 protein: CASSRRSMDQPQHF

clone size: many
J gene: TRBJ1-2
CDR3 length: 13
D gene: NA
V gene: TRBV5-5
CDR3 DNA: TGTGCCAGTCTACGGGACGAGGACTATGGCTACACCTTC
CDR3 protein: CASLRDEDYGYTF

clone size: NA
J gene: TRBJ1-5
CDR3 length: 15
D gene: TRBD1
V gene: TRBV5-4
CDR3 DNA: TGTGCCAACAGCTTGGCAGGGACAGAGGATCAGCCCCAGCATTTT
CDR3 protein: CANSLAGTEDQPQHF

clone size: many
J gene: TRBJ1-4
CDR3 length: 15
D gene: TRBD1
V gene: TRBV9
CDR3 DNA: TGTGCCAGCAGTGCCGGGACAGCGACTAATGAAAAACTGTTTTTT
CDR3 protein: CASSAGTATNEKLFF

clone size: many
J gene: TRBJ1-5
CDR3 length: 15
D gene: TRBD1
V gene: TRBV5-1
CDR3 DNA: TGCGCCAGCAGCTTGGGACCAGGGGGGAATCAGCCCCAGCATTTT
CDR3 protein: CASSLGPGGNQPQHF

clone size: NA
J gene: TRBJ1-1
CDR3 length: 12
D gene: NA
V gene: TRBV2
CDR3 DNA: TGTGCCAGCAGGGGCACGGACACTGAAGCTTTCTTT
CDR3 protein: CASRGTDTEAFF

clone size: NA
J gene: TRBJ2-5
CDR3 length: 15
D gene: TRBD1
V gene: TRBV4-3
CDR3 DNA: TGCGCCAGCAGCCAAGACCCGACAGGGAAGGAGACCCAGTACTTC
CDR3 protein: CASSQDPTGKETQYF

clone size: NA
J gene: TRBJ1-4
CDR3 length: 15
D gene: TRBD1
V gene: TRBV20-1
CDR3 DNA: TGCAGTGCTGGAGAAATCGGACAGGGGATTGGAAAACTGTTTTTT
CDR3 protein: CSAGEIGQGIGKLFF

clone size: NA
J gene: TRBJ2-7
CDR3 length: 13
D gene: NA
V gene: TRBV2
CDR3 DNA: TGTGCCAGCAGTAGAGCGACTAGTTCTGAGCAGTACTTC
CDR3 protein: CASSRATSSEQYF